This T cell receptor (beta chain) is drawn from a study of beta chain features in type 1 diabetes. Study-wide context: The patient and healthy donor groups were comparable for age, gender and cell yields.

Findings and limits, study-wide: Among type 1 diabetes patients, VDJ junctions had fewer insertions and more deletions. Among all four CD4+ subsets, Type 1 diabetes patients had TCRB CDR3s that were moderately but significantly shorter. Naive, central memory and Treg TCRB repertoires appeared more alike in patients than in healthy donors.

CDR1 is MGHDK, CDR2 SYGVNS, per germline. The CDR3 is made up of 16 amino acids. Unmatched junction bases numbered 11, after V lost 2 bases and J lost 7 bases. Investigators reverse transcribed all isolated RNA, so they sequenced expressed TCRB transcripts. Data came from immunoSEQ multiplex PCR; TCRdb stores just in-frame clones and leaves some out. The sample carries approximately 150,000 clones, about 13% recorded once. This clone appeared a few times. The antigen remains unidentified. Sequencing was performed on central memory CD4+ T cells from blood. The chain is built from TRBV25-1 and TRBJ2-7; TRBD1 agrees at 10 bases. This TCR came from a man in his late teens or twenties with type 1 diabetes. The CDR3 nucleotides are TGTGCCAGCAGTGAAACATCCGGGACAGGGGTAGAGGAGCAGTACTTC. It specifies CASSETSGTGVEEQYF.